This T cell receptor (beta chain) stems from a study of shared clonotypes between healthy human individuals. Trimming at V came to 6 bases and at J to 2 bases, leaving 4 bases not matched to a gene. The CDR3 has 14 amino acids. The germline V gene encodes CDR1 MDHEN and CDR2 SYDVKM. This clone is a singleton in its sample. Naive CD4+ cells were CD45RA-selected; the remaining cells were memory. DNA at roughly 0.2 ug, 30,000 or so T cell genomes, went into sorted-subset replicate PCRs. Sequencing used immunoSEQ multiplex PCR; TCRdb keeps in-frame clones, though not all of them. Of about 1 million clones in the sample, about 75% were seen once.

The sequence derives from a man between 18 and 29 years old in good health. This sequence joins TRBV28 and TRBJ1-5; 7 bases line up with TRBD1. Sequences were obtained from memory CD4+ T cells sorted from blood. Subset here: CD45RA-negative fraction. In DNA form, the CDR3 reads TGTGCCAGCAGAACGGGGACAGGCAATCAGCCCCAGCATTTT. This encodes CASRTGTGNQPQHF.